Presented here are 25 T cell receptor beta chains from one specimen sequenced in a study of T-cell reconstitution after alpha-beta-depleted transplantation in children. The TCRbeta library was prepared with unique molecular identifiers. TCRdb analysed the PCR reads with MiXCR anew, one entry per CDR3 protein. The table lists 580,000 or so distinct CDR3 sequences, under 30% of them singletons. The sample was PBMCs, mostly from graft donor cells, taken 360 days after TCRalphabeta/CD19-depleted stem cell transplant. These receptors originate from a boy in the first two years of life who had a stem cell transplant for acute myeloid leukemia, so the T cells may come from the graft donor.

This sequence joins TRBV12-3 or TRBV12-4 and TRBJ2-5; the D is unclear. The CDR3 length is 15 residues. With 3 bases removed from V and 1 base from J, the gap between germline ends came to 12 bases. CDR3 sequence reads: CASSFWLVSQETQYF. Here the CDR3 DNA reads TGTGCCAGCAGTTTTTGGCTAGTCAGCCAAGAGACCCAGTACTTC.

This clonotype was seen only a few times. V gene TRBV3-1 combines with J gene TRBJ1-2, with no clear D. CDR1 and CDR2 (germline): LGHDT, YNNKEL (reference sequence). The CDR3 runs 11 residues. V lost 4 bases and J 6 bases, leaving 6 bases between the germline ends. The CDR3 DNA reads TGTGCCAGCAGCCGAGGGAATGGCTACACCTTC. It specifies CASSRGNGYTF.

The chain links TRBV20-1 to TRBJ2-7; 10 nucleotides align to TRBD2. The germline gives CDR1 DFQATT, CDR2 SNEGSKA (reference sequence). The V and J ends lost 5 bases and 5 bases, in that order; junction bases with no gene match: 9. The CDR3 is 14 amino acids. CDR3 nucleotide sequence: TGCAGTGCTTCCTCCGCCGGGACTAGCGACGAGCAGTACTTC. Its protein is CSASSAGTSDEQYF.

CDR3 residues: CASSPTVLGPYEQFF. The CDR3 bases are TGTGCCAGCAGCCCGACCGTCCTAGGACCCTACGAGCAGTTCTTC. This rearrangement joins TRBV6-2 or TRBV6-3 to TRBJ2-1; D gene ambiguous. Germline loops: CDR1 MNHEY, CDR2 SVGEGT. V lost 6 bases to trimming and J lost 10 bases, with 22 bases between them. CDR3 length: 15 residues.

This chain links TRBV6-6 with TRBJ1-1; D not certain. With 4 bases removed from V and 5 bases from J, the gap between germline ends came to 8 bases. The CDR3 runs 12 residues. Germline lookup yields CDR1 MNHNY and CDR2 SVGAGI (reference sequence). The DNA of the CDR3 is TGTGCCAGCAGTTCCCCAAGAACTGAAGCTTTCTTT. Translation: CASSSPRTEAFF.

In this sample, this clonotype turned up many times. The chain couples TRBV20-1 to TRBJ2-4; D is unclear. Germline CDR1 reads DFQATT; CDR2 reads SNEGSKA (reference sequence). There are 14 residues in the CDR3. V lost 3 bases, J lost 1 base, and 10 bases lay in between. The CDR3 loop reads CSASRRRAKNIQYF. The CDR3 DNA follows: TGCAGTGCTAGCCGGAGAAGGGCCAAAAACATTCAGTACTTC.

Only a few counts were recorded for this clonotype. The chain's CDR3 is CASSLRSNYGYTF. In DNA form, the CDR3 reads TGTGCCAGCAGTTTACGCTCGAATTATGGCTACACCTTC. The rearrangement links TRBV12-3 or TRBV12-4 to TRBJ1-2; no definite D call. This CDR3 is 13 amino acids long. V gave up 2 bases and J gave up 5 bases, with 9 bases separating them.

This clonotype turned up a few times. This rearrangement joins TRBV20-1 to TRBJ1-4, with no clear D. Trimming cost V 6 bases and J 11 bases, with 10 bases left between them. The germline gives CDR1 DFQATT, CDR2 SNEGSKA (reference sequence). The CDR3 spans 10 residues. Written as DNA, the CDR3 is TGCAGTGCCCTTCCTGGGAAACTGTTTTTT. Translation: CSALPGKLFF.

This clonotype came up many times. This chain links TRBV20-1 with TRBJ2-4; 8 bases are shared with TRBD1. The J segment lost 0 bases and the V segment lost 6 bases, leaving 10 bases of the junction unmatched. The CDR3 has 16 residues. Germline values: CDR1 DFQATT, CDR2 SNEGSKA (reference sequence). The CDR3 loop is CSATLTGELAKNIQYF. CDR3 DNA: TGCAGTGCAACCCTGACAGGGGAACTAGCCAAAAACATTCAGTACTTC.

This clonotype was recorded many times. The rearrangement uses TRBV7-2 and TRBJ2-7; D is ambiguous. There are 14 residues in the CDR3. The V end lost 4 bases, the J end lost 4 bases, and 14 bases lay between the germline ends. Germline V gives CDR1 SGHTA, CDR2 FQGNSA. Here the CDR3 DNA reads TGTGCCAGCAGCTCCCGACGGACCTTTTACGAGCAGTACTTC. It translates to CASSSRRTFYEQYF.

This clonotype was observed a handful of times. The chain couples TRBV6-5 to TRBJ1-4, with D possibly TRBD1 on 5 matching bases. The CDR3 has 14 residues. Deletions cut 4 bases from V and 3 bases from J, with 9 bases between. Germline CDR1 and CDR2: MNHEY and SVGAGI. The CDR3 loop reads CASSSRVSNEKLFF. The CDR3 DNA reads TGTGCCAGCAGTTCCAGGGTGTCTAATGAAAAACTGTTTTTT.

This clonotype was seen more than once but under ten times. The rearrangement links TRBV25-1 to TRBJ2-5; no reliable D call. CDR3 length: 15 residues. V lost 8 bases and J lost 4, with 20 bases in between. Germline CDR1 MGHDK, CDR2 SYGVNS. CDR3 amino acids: CASAPGWSGRETQYF. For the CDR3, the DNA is TGTGCCAGCGCCCCCGGTTGGTCCGGCCGAGAGACCCAGTACTTC.

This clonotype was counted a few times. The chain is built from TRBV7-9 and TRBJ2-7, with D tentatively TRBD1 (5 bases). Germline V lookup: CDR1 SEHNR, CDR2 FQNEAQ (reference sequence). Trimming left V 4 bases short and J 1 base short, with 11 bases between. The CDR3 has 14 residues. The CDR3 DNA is TGTGCCAGCAGCTCCCGACAGCGTTCCTACGAGCAGTACGTC. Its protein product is CASSSRQRSYEQYV.

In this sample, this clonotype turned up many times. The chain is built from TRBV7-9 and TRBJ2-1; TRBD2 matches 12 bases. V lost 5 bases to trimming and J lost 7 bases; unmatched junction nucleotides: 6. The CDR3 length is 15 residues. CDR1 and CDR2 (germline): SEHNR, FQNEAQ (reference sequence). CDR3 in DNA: TGTGCCAGCAGCCCGACTAGCGGGGGTGTAAATGAGCAGTTCTTC. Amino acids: CASSPTSGGVNEQFF.

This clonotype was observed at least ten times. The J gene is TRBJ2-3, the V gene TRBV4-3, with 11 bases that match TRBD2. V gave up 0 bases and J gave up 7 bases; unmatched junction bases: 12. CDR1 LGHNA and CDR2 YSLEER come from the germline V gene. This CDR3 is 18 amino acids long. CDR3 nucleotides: TGCGCCAGCAGCCAAGACCCCGGAACTAGCGGGGGAATATATACGCAGTATTTT. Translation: CASSQDPGTSGGIYTQYF.

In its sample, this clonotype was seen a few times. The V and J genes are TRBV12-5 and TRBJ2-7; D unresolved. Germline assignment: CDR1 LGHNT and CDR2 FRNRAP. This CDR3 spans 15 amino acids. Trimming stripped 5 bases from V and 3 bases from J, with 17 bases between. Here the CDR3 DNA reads TGTGCTAGTGGTCCCTCCCGCCTGGAGAACTACGAGCAGTACGTC. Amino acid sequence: CASGPSRLENYEQYV.

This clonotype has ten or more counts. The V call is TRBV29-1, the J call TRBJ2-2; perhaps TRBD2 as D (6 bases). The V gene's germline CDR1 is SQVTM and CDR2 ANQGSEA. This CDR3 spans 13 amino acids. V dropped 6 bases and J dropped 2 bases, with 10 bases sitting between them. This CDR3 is CSVEGVNTGELFF. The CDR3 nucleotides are TGCAGCGTGGAGGGCGTAAACACCGGGGAGCTGTTTTTT.

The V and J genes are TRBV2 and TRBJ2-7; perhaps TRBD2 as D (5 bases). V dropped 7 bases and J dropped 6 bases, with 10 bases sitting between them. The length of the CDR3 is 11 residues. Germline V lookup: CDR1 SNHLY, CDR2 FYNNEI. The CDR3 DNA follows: TGTGCCAGCAAGTTGGGAGCCGAGCAGTACTTC. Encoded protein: CASKLGAEQYF.

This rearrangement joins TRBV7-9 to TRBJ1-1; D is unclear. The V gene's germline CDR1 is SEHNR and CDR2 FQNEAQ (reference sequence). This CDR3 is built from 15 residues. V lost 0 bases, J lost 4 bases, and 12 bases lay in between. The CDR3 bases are TGTGCCAGCAGCTTAGCTTCGCAACACTTCACTGAAGCTTTCTTT. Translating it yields CASSLASQHFTEAFF.

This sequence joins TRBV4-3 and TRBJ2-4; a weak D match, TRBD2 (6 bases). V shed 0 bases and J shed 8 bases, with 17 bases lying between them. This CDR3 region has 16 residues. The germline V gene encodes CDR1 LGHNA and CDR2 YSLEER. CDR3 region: CASSQDWGDPGDIQYF. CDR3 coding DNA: TGCGCCAGCAGCCAAGATTGGGGGGACCCTGGGGACATTCAGTACTTC.

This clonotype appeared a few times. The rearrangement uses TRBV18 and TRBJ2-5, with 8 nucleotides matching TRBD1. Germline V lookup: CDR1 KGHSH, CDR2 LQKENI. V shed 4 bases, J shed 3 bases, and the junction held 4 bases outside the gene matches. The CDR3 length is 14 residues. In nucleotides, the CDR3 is TGTGCCAGCTCACTGACAGGGGATAAAGAGACCCAGTACTTC. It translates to CASSLTGDKETQYF.

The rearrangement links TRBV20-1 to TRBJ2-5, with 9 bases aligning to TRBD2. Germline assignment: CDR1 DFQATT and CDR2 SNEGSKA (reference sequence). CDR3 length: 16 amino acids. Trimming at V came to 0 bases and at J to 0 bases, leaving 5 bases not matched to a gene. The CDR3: CSARDLTSGYQETQYF. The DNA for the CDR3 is TGCAGTGCTAGAGATTTAACTAGCGGGTACCAAGAGACCCAGTACTTC.

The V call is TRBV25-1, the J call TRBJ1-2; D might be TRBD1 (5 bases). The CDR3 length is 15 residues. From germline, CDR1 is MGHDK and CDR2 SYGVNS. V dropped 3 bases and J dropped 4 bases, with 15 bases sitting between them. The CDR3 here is CASSEAGGAGYGYTF. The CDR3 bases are TGTGCCAGCAGTGAGGCCGGAGGGGCTGGCTATGGCTACACCTTC.

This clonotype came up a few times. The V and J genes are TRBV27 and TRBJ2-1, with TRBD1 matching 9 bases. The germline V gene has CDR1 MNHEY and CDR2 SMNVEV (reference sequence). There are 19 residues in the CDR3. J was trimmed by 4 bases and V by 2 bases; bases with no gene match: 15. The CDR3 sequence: CASSLVETGGFGVYNEQFF. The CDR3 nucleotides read TGTGCCAGCAGTTTAGTGGAGACAGGGGGTTTTGGGGTATACAATGAGCAGTTCTTC.

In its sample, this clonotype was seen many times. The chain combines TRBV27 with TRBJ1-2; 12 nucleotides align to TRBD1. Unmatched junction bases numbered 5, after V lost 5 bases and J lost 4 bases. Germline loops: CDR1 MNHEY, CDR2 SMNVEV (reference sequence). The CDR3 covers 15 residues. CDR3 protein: CASSQGTGGSYGYTF. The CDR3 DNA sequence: TGTGCCAGCAGTCAAGGGACAGGGGGCTCCTATGGCTACACCTTC.